The next 30 T cell receptor beta chains were all read from a single sample in a study of low-dose radiotherapy and immunotherapy resistance in tumors (dated by TCRdb to between 2021 and 2023). TCRdb lists the instrument as Illumina HiSeq 2500. Superscript III and a set of TRAV- and TRBV-specific primers were used to synthesize first-strand cDNA, so that both TCRalpha and TCRbeta chains were covered. TCRs were amplified for 20 to 25 PCR cycles with Phusion, using a constant-region primer paired with the adapter attached to the V primers. TCRdb redid the processing of the public reads, applying fastp at Q25 and MiXCR, and retained in-frame beta chains. One record per CDR3 amino acid sequence lists the most common genes and DNA. This sample comprises 35,000 to 50,000 distinct CDR3 sequences, around a third of them detected only once. Around 3.9% of the sample comes from the top ten. The sample's time point label, decoded: before trial treatment.

The specimen comprised PBMCs, sampled before treatment. The receptor set was obtained from a male donor with gallbladder cancer.

This clonotype rates as medium-sized. The chain has TRBV19 and TRBJ2-3, with 8 bases that match TRBD2. CDR1 and CDR2 (germline): LNHDA, SQIVND (reference sequence). CDR3 length equals 15 residues. V shed 3 bases and J 1 base; nucleotides not matched to a gene: 3. The CDR3 region has the DNA TGTGCCAGTAGTATTCGGCGGGGGGGCACAGATACGCAGTATTTT. This encodes CASSIRRGGTDTQYF.

The chain employs TRBV7-9 and TRBJ2-4; possibly TRBD1 for D (6 bases). This CDR3 is built from 16 residues. The germline gives CDR1 SEHNR, CDR2 FQNEAQ (reference sequence). Trimming pared 5 bases from V and 0 bases from J, leaving 14 bases between. CDR3 in amino acids: CASSINRVTAKNIQYF. As DNA, the CDR3 is TGTGCCAGCAGCATCAACAGGGTTACAGCCAAAAACATTCAGTACTTC.

This clonotype came up a few times. The V call is TRBV12-3 or TRBV12-4, the J call TRBJ1-5; D uncertain. V was shortened by 6 bases and J by 4 bases, with 16 bases between the two germline ends. This CDR3 has 15 amino acids. CDR3 protein: CASRVGILGNQPQHF. CDR3 in DNA: TGTGCCAGCAGGGTCGGGATACTGGGGAATCAGCCCCAGCATTTT.

This clonotype was counted at least ten times. The CDR3 DNA reads as TGTGCCAGCAGCCCCCGACAGGGTAGAACCGGGGAGCTGTTTTTT. It specifies CASSPRQGRTGELFF. This sequence joins TRBV7-6 and TRBJ2-2, with 7 bases fitting TRBD1. The CDR3 spans 15 residues. Germline lookup yields CDR1 SGHVS and CDR2 FNYEAQ. V dropped 5 bases and J dropped 5; count of bases not matched to a gene: 8. Full variable domain (rest looked up from reference TRBV7-6 and TRBJ2-2): GAGVSQSPRYKVTKRGQDVALRCDPISGHVSLYWYRQALGQGPEFLTYFNYEAQQDKSGLPNDRFSAERPEGSISTLTIQRTEQRDSAMYRCASSPRQGRTGELFFGEGSRLTVL.

The chain is built from TRBV4-1 and TRBJ2-7, with D possibly called TRBD1 or TRBD2 (5 bases each). Deletions cut 6 bases from V and 2 bases from J, with 14 bases between. The CDR3 sequence is 14 residues long. Germline-derived CDR1 and CDR2 are MGHRA and YSYEKL. DNA of the CDR3: TGCGCCAGCAGTATATGGATGGGACCCTACGAGCAGTACTTC. Translated: CASSIWMGPYEQYF.

This clonotype was seen repeatedly, ten times or more. The CDR3 reads CASSESRTTYEQYF. The CDR3 DNA sequence: TGTGCCAGCAGTGAATCGAGAACGACCTACGAGCAGTACTTC. The J gene is TRBJ2-7, the V gene TRBV25-1; D is ambiguous. Trimming shortened V by 1 base and J by 2 bases, and 9 bases separated the two germline ends. Germline CDR1 and CDR2: MGHDK and SYGVNS. This CDR3 spans 14 amino acids.

This clonotype was seen at least ten times. This chain joins TRBV5-4 and TRBJ2-6; 11 bases are shared with TRBD2. V lost 2 bases, J lost 0 bases, and 4 bases stayed unmatched. Germline lookup yields CDR1 SGHNT and CDR2 YYREEE (reference sequence). The CDR3 runs 18 residues. CDR3 sequence: CASSLQLAGASGANVLTF. The CDR3 DNA sequence: TGTGCCAGCAGCTTACAACTAGCGGGAGCCTCTGGGGCCAACGTCCTGACTTTC.

This clonotype came up many times. The chain joins TRBV2 to TRBJ2-1; D gene ambiguous. Germline V gene sequence: CDR1 SNHLY, CDR2 FYNNEI. This CDR3 has 13 residues. Deletions cut 3 bases from V and 8 bases from J, with 11 bases between. The CDR3 DNA reads as TGTGCCAGCAGTGATGGTGGCCCAGATGAGCAGTTCTTC. As protein: CASSDGGPDEQFF.

As concerns this clonotype: This likely traces to a read error, being one base from a far larger clone. The CDR3 reads CASSQGTPQYEQFF. The CDR3 DNA is TGTGCCAGCAGCCAGGGGACTCCTCAATACGAGCAGTTCTTC. This rearrangement joins TRBV3-1 to TRBJ2-1; a possible D gene is TRBD2 (6 bases). Germline assignment: CDR1 LGHDT and CDR2 YNNKEL (reference sequence). This CDR3 comprises 14 residues. Trimming shortened V by 3 bases and J by 10 bases, and 16 bases separated the two germline ends.

This clonotype has ten or more counts. The chain joins TRBV1 to TRBJ2-3; the DNA was not compared with TRBD1, the D call given in the table. TRBV1 is shown as a pseudogene. The CDR3 spans 18 residues. The CDR3: CTSSQVPLGGSSTDTQYF. The CDR3 DNA reads TGCACCAGCAGCCAAGTCCCCCTCGGGGGATCTAGCACAGATACGCAGTATTTT.

This clonotype was observed many times. The CDR3 loop is CASSYRESETQYF. CDR3 DNA sequence: TGTGCCAGCAGTTACCGGGAGTCCGAGACCCAGTACTTC. V gene TRBV6-5 combines with J gene TRBJ2-5; D possibly corresponds to TRBD2 (6 bases). Trimming stripped 2 bases from V and 5 bases from J, with 9 bases between. Germline-derived CDR1 and CDR2 are MNHEY and SVGAGI. The CDR3 loop spans 13 amino acids.

This clonotype was seen at least ten times. The V and J genes are TRBV20-1 and TRBJ2-3, with D perhaps TRBD1 (6 bases). The CDR3 extends over 14 amino acids. V dropped 4 bases and J dropped 6 bases, with 17 bases sitting between them. Per the germline V gene, CDR1 is DFQATT and CDR2 is SNEGSKA (reference sequence). For the CDR3, the DNA is TGCAGTGCTACGGGACACCGGGTTGTCGATACGCAGTATTTT. Translation gives CSATGHRVVDTQYF.

The chain couples TRBV29-1 to TRBJ2-7; D is undetermined. The CDR3 has 12 amino acids. V was shortened by 6 bases and J by 3 bases, with 12 bases between the two germline ends. Germline V gene data show CDR1 as SQVTM and CDR2 as ANQGSEA. CDR3 in amino acids: CSVQRENYEQYF. CDR3 bases: TGCAGCGTGCAGCGCGAGAACTACGAGCAGTACTTC.

The sample holds many counts of this clonotype. This rearrangement joins TRBV4-3 to TRBJ1-4, with no clear D. This CDR3 is built from 15 residues. CDR1 and CDR2 from the germline V gene are LGHNA and YSLEER. Trimming removed 0 bases at V and 10 bases at J, with 15 bases between. In nucleotides, the CDR3 is TGCGCCAGCAGCCAAGATCCCGGGAAATTGGGAAAACTGTTTTTT. It is translated as CASSQDPGKLGKLFF.

By share of the sample, this clonotype is medium-sized. The J gene is TRBJ1-5, the V gene TRBV5-6; the D is unclear. The CDR3 spans 13 residues. In germline, CDR1 is SGHDT, CDR2 YYEEEE. V was shortened by 3 bases and J by 3 bases, with 7 bases between the two germline ends. CDR3 amino acids: CASSSRANQPQHF. The CDR3 coding sequence is TGTGCCAGCAGCTCCCGGGCCAATCAGCCCCAGCATTTT.

A word on this clonotype: With a far larger clone one base away, a read error is the likely cause. The chain recombines TRBV6-6 with TRBJ2-7; possible D gene TRBD1, 5 bases. There are 12 residues in the CDR3. The germline CDR1 and CDR2 sequences are MNHNY and SVGAGI (reference sequence). Deletions cut 6 bases from V and 6 bases from J, with 12 bases between. CDR3 coding DNA: TGTGCCAGCAGGAGACAGAGCTCCGAGCAGTACTTC. This encodes CASRRQSSEQYF.

The chain has TRBV7-2 and TRBJ2-7; tentatively, D is TRBD2 (5 bases). CDR3 length equals 13 residues. Germline V gives CDR1 SGHTA, CDR2 FQGNSA. The V end lost 5 bases, the J end lost 5 bases, and 13 bases lay between the germline ends. This CDR3 is CASSPQRRNEQYF. CDR3 coding DNA: TGTGCCAGCAGCCCCCAAAGGAGGAACGAGCAGTACTTC.

The genes are TRBV29-1 and TRBJ2-5; weak D call: TRBD1 (5 bases). V lost 7 bases and J 2 bases, leaving 11 bases between the germline ends. The CDR3 runs to 12 residues. CDR1 SQVTM and CDR2 ANQGSEA come from the germline V gene. CDR3: CSGGRAQETQYF. The CDR3 DNA reads as TGCAGCGGTGGCAGGGCGCAAGAGACCCAGTACTTC.

This clonotype was counted ten times or more. This rearrangement joins TRBV20-1 to TRBJ1-1; D might be TRBD1 (6 bases). CDR1 is DFQATT and CDR2 is SNEGSKA in the germline V gene (reference sequence). CDR3 length equals 14 residues. Trimming took off 3 bases at V and 4 bases at J, with 15 bases between the two ends. The DNA for the CDR3 is TGCAGTGCTAGCCCCCCGGGGGCGTTCACTGAAGCTTTCTTT. This gives the protein CSASPPGAFTEAFF.

This clonotype was observed many times. The J gene is TRBJ1-3, the V gene TRBV20-1, with unresolved D. CDR3 length equals 13 residues. Germline V lookup: CDR1 DFQATT, CDR2 SNEGSKA (reference sequence). V was trimmed by 6 bases and J by 0 bases, leaving 9 bases between them. The CDR3 nucleotides read TGCAGTGCAATAAAGAACTCTGGAAACACCATATATTTT. Translated: CSAIKNSGNTIYF.

This clonotype was detected ten times or more. This sequence joins TRBV20-1 and TRBJ2-7; the match to TRBD2 covers 10 bases. There are 12 residues in the CDR3. CDR1 DFQATT and CDR2 SNEGSKA come from the germline V gene (reference sequence). With 7 bases clipped from V and 6 bases from J, the junction kept 6 bases outside the gene matches. The CDR3 loop reads CSVLAGVSEQYF. The CDR3 DNA reads as TGCAGTGTGCTAGCGGGGGTTTCCGAGCAGTACTTC.

The V gene is TRBV18, the J gene TRBJ2-1; 10 bases line up with TRBD2. This CDR3 spans 16 amino acids. Per germline, CDR1 KGHSH and CDR2 LQKENI. V shed 1 base and J 5 bases; nucleotides not matched to a gene: 5. CDR3 bases: TGTGCCAGCTCACCACAACTAGCGGGAATACACAATGAGCAGTTCTTC. This encodes CASSPQLAGIHNEQFF.

This clonotype was counted ten times or more. This chain links TRBV20-1 with TRBJ2-3; 7 bases match TRBD1. The CDR3 extends over 12 amino acids. The V gene's germline CDR1 is DFQATT and CDR2 SNEGSKA (reference sequence). Losses at the gene ends were 5 bases for V and 6 bases for J; bases not matched to a gene: 5. The CDR3 DNA sequence: TGCAGTGCTGGTAGGGGGCTTGATACGCAGTATTTT. Encoded protein: CSAGRGLDTQYF.

This chain joins TRBV19 and TRBJ2-6; 9 bases agree with TRBD1. The V gene's germline CDR1 is LNHDA and CDR2 SQIVND (reference sequence). Trimming removed 1 base from V and 4 bases from J; junction bases left unmatched: 8. This CDR3 contains 18 residues. CDR3 coding DNA: TGTGCCAGTAGTATAGGATGGACAGGGGCCCGCGGGGCCAACGTCCTGACTTTC. This codes for CASSIGWTGARGANVLTF.

Note on this clonotype: Since a far larger clone is one base different, this is likely a read error. The chain has TRBV6-6 and TRBJ2-7, with TRBD1 as a possible D gene (6 bases). From germline, CDR1 is MNHNY and CDR2 SVGAGI (reference sequence). CDR3 length: 12 amino acids. The CDR3 DNA is TGTGCCATCAGTTTACAGGGCCAACCGTCGGACTTC. It is translated as CAISLQGQPSDF.

The chain recombines TRBV7-9 with TRBJ2-1, with D tentatively TRBD2 (6 bases). The V gene lost 6 bases and the J gene lost 10 bases, with 16 bases spanning the gap. Germline-derived CDR1 and CDR2 are SEHNR and FQNEAQ (reference sequence). This CDR3 contains 13 residues. The DNA for the CDR3 is TGTGCCAGCAGGTCGGGGGTGTCCTACGAGCAGTTCTTC. Translation gives CASRSGVSYEQFF.

This clonotype was seen ten or more times. J is TRBJ2-7 and V is TRBV10-3; D unresolved. Germline loops: CDR1 ENHRY, CDR2 SYGVKD. The CDR3 contains 11 residues. Trimming cost V 8 bases and J 8 bases, with 13 bases left between them. CDR3 in amino acids: CAIGLDEQQYF. Written as DNA, the CDR3 is TGTGCCATCGGTCTGGATGAGCAGCAGTACTTC.

The chain recombines TRBV3-1 with TRBJ2-1; 14 positions match TRBD2. V was pared by 1 base and J by 9 bases, with 5 bases of the junction left unmatched. CDR3 length equals 16 residues. The V gene's germline CDR1 is LGHDT and CDR2 YNNKEL (reference sequence). Written as DNA, the CDR3 is TGTGCCAGCAGCCAAGGTGGGACTAGCGGGGGTGGTGAGCAGTTCTTC. As protein: CASSQGGTSGGGEQFF.

This clonotype appeared many times. The chain carries TRBV27 and TRBJ2-7; 10 bases line up with TRBD1. The CDR3 loop spans 15 amino acids. The ends lost 3 bases at V and 2 bases at J; junction bases unmatched: 4. Per the germline V gene, CDR1 is MNHEY and CDR2 is SMNVEV (reference sequence). The CDR3 is CASSLGQGSPYEQYF. CDR3 coding DNA: TGTGCCAGCAGTTTGGGACAGGGGAGCCCCTACGAGCAGTACTTC.

This clonotype was observed at least ten times. The chain carries TRBV20-1 and TRBJ2-2; D unclear. This CDR3 is built from 16 residues. V was shortened by 0 bases and J by 2 bases, with 13 bases between the two germline ends. In germline, CDR1 is DFQATT, CDR2 SNEGSKA (reference sequence). The DNA for the CDR3 is TGCAGTGCTAGAGATTTGTCGGCCCAAAACACCGGGGAGCTGTTTTTT. This codes for CSARDLSAQNTGELFF.